The T cell receptor beta chain under discussion was sequenced for a study of regulatory T cells in long-lasting Graves disease. The V end lost 4 bases, the J end lost 4 bases, and 14 bases lay between the germline ends. The CDR3 runs to 14 residues. The germline V gene has CDR1 SGHRS and CDR2 YFSETQ. Building the TCR beta libraries relied on iRepertoire HTBI primers, and CDR3 regions underwent Arm-PCR. TCRdb reprocessed the multiplex PCR reads via MiXCR and lists one record per CDR3 protein. The profile shows approximately 350,000 distinct CDR3 sequences, 16% of them singletons. Documented time point: newly diagnosed GD, antithyroid drugs for less than 3 months. After RNA was extracted from PBMCs, the TCR library was made from it. The authors drew around 9 milliliters of peripheral blood into EDTA tubes. This sample was also put to use in a study of T cells in Graves' hyperthyroidism and ophthalmopathy. That paper states: The primer set for the first-round RT-PCR of the TCR CDR3 was HTBI. Among clonotypes expanded in thyroid above 0.001, most were also found in blood.

This TCR was sampled from a man between 40 and 49 years old with Graves disease. This material consisted of peripheral blood mononuclear cells (PBMCs), taken at new diagnosis, from a patient treated with antithyroid drugs. The V and J genes are TRBV5-1 and TRBJ1-2; no reliable D call. In DNA form, the CDR3 reads TGCGCCAGCAGCGATGGAGACCCCGGCTATGGCTACACCTTC. Protein sequence: CASSDGDPGYGYTF.